This TCR beta chain emerged from a study of brain T cells in children with intractable seizures. The sequenced cases were selected for having the highest brain T cell transcript signatures. Pre-surgery treatment included at least one anti-epileptic drug. On this clone itself: Its antigen is unknown.

The J segment lost 7 bases and the V segment lost 4 bases, leaving 3 bases of the junction unmatched. The CDR3 length is 14 residues. The V gene's germline CDR1 is SGHNT and CDR2 YYREEE (reference sequence). Findings of the study overall: Pre- and post-surgery blood differed in depth, so pre-surgery absences may be undersampling. Only CDR3 sequence similarity suggested viral specificity, without known HCMV serostatus.

Libraries were prepared by immunoSEQ multiplex PCR; TCRdb keeps only in-frame clonotypes and omits some of them. The sample has roughly 64,000 clones; 90% to 96% are singletons. The clonotype was recovered from a boy under three years old with focal cortical dysplasia and intractable seizures. This sample comprised peripheral blood, obtained at surgery. The V call is TRBV5-4, the J call TRBJ2-4, with TRBD2 matching over 12 bases. CDR3 DNA: TGTGCCAGCAGCCTGCTAGCGGGAGGGAACATTCAGTACTTC. This gives the protein CASSLLAGGNIQYF.